The sequence of this T cell receptor (beta chain) was determined in a study of vaccination effects on CD4 cells after COVID-19. Overall study results and limits: Cross-reactivity toward common cold coronaviruses was confined to only 1 of 255 vaccine-induced clones in healthy vaccinees.

Here immunoSEQ multiplex PCR was the method, and the copy in TCRdb shows in-frame clones only, minus some. In the table there are about 65,000 clones, approximately 79% of which are singletons. As concerns this clone: Its antigen is currently unknown.

V was clipped by 9 bases and J by 9 bases; unmatched bases: 5. Germline assignment: CDR1 MNHEY and CDR2 SVGAGI. The CDR3 consists of 12 residues. Within the ViraFEST assay, antigen-specific CD4+ T cells underwent expansion with viral peptide pools prior to sequencing. Subsequent to a culture period of around eleven days, CD4+ T cells were isolated. Vaccinees lacked prior SARS-CoV-2 infection and tested negative for nucleocapsid antibodies. It was with around 10 IU/ml IL-2 and around 10 ug/ml peptides that some 1.9 million PBMC per well were cultured. Researchers swapped half the medium for IL-2 medium on both days 3 and 7.

Material: CD4+ T cells from PBMCs cultured with HCoV-NL63 spike peptides, obtained before COVID-19 vaccination. This receptor was obtained from a human donor who received a COVID-19 vaccine. The genes are TRBV6-5 and TRBJ2-1; TRBD1 matches at 10 bases. This CDR3 is CASDRDRGEQFF. The CDR3 bases are TGTGCCAGTGACCGGGACAGGGGTGAGCAGTTCTTC.